Listed here is a single TCR beta chain. Antigen: not known. This CDR3 is built from 15 residues. V lost 2 bases, J lost 2 bases, and 13 bases lay in between. CDR1 and CDR2 from the germline V gene are LGHNA and YSLEER. TCRdb reanalysed the PCR reads using MiXCR and keeps one entry per CDR3 protein. The top ten clones hold around 0.84% of a sample with 490,000 or so distinct CDR3 sequences, 20% to 25% of them seen once. A CD8+CD4-CCR7+CD45RA+ gate was used to sort naive CD8 T cells. This sample is drawn from a study of molecular identifiers for immune sequencing clone quantification. Study context: Replicate experiments took RNA from roughly 20,000 or 100,000 naive CD8 cells, divided it five ways and sequenced four.

Findings of the study overall: Identical TCR molecules can share a barcode, and this sharing could underestimate highly expanded clone sizes. Clones above 20 RNA copies contained over 99% of effector molecules but under 1% of naive ones.

Sequencing was done on a sample of naive CD8+ T cells from blood, with Jurkat cell RNA spiked in. Documented subset: FACS-sorted CD8+CD4-CCR7+CD45RA+ naive T cells. The V gene is TRBV4-3, the J gene TRBJ2-7, with unresolved D. This receptor was identified in a human donor in good health. Some libraries in this study had Jurkat cell RNA spiked in. CDR3 nucleotides: TGCGCCAGCAGCCAAAGCACGTACCCAACCTACGAGCAGTACTTC. Amino acid sequence: CASSQSTYPTYEQYF.